Sequencing of this T cell receptor (beta chain) was carried out in a study of shared clonotypes between healthy human individuals. Nashville, Tennessee was home to all donors, each a Caucasian adult. Germline loops: CDR1 LNHDA, CDR2 SQIVND (reference sequence). The CDR3 totals 15 residues. Trimming at V came to 5 bases and at J to 5 bases, leaving 6 bases not matched to a gene. Some clones are missing from TCRdb's copy, which holds only in-frame ones; the method was immunoSEQ multiplex PCR. The data contain 650,000 to 800,000 clones, over 55% of them singletons. V gene TRBV19 combines with J gene TRBJ2-1; 10 bases fit TRBD2. Input material: memory CD4+ T cells sorted from blood. Specified subset: CD45RA-negative fraction. The TCR comes from a woman in her twenties or thirties in good health. The CDR3 DNA is TGTGCCAGTAGTCTCCGGACTAGCGGAAACAATGAGCAGTTCTTC. Protein product: CASSLRTSGNNEQFF.